This T cell receptor (beta chain) was sequenced during a study of cytomegalovirus exposure and HLA in healthy donors. General study results and limits: TCR beta V- and J-gene trimming, according to a later analysis, was linked to a missense DCLRE1C variant. The dataset shows that most TCR sequences were rare, while some public TCRs occurred in many donors.

Trimming pared 5 bases from V and 7 bases from J, leaving 15 bases between. Germline V gene lookup returns CDR1 PRHDT and CDR2 FYEKMQ (reference sequence). CDR3 length: 15 residues. Primers for the PCR totalled 60 Vbeta and 13 Jbeta. The repertoire was sequenced with immunoSEQ multiplex PCR; TCRdb's copy has only in-frame clones and lacks some. The sample table sets out 100,000 to 150,000 clones. As for this clone: Its antigen is still unknown.

The chain links TRBV13 to TRBJ1-6; maybe TRBD1 (5 bases). The receptor was derived from a man aged 35-49 years in good health and CMV-seronegative. Input material: PBMCs. The CDR3 spells CASSTNDRKNSPLHF. The CDR3 DNA is TGTGCCAGCAGCACCAACGACAGAAAAAATTCACCCCTCCACTTT.